These 3 T cell receptor beta chains were all obtained from the same sample, sequenced in a study of T cell changes during pregnancy in multiple sclerosis. Method: immunoSEQ multiplex PCR; TCRdb's copy keeps in-frame clones and lacks some. The sample gives under 45,000 clones, 80% to 95% of which show up once; around 0.41% is in the top ten. This sample comprised CD4+ T cells from peripheral blood mononuclear cells, obtained in the third trimester of pregnancy. The origin of the receptors is a female donor in good health, enrolled as a control in a pregnancy study.

CDR3 amino acids: CASRGRAGEKLFF. In nucleotides, the CDR3 is TGTGCCAGCAGGGGGAGGGCAGGAGAAAAACTGTTTTTT. The chain employs TRBV2 and TRBJ1-4; D ambiguous. The CDR3 covers 13 residues. V lost 6 bases, J lost 8 bases, and 13 bases lay in between. Germline CDR1 is SNHLY and CDR2 is FYNNEI.

This clone was observed a few times. The chain carries TRBV7-9 and TRBJ1-6, with 7 bases matching TRBD1. J was trimmed by 5 bases and V by 5 bases; bases with no gene match: 6. This CDR3 is built from 15 residues. The germline V gene has CDR1 SEHNR and CDR2 FQNEAQ (reference sequence). CDR3: CASSPGTAHNSPLHF. In nucleotides, the CDR3 is TGTGCCAGCAGCCCTGGGACAGCCCATAATTCACCCCTCCACTTT.

The V call is TRBV4-3, the J call TRBJ2-7; D remains ambiguous. CDR3 length: 18 residues. Germline V gene sequence: CDR1 LGHNA, CDR2 YSLEER. V was clipped by 0 bases and J by 3 bases, with 21 bases between them. The CDR3 DNA reads TGCGCCAGCAGCCAAGATTTGCTAGTAGGCAGTGGAAGCTACGAGCAGTACTTC. Translation gives CASSQDLLVGSGSYEQYF.